Here is one T cell receptor beta chain with its context. V was clipped by 1 base and J by 8 bases, with 15 bases between them. The CDR3 is 16 residues long. Germline loops: CDR1 MNHNS, CDR2 SASEGT. These data belong to a study of OX40 agonist ivuxolimab in advanced cancers. Study at large: Mean age 60 years, range roughly 20 to 85; 82.7% male. Of the participants, approximately 36% had some prior anti-PD-1, anti-PD-L1 or anti-CTLA-4 therapy, which was allowed.

The protocol was immunoSEQ multiplex PCR, while the TCRdb copy is restricted to in-frame clones and leaves out a portion. Of tens of thousands of clones in the sample, roughly four fifths were seen once. This receptor was taken from an adult with an advanced solid tumor such as melanoma, head and neck, liver or kidney cancer. The genes are TRBV6-1 and TRBJ1-6, with D unclear. This specimen was CD4+ or CD8+ T cells sorted from blood, taken in a trial of the OX40 agonist ivuxolimab. The CDR3 reads CASSEGSSGLYSPLHF. Here the CDR3 DNA reads TGTGCCAGCAGTGAAGGGTCGTCGGGGTTGTATTCACCCCTCCACTTT.